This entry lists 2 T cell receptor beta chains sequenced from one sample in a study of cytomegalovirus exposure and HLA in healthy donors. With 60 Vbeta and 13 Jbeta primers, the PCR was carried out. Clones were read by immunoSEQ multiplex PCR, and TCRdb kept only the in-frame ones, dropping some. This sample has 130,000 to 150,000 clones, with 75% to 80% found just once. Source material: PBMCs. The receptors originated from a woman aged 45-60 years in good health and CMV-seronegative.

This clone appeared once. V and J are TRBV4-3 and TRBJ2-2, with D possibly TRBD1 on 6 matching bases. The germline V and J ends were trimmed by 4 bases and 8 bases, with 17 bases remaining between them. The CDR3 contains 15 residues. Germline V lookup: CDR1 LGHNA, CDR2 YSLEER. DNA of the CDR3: TGCGCCAGCAGCCTCACCGGGACAATAGATGGGGAGCTGTTTTTT. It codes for CASSLTGTIDGELFF.

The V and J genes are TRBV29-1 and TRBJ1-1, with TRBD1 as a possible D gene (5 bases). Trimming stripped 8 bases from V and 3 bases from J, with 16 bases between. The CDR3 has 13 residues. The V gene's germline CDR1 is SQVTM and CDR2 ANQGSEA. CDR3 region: CSTGVGGDTEAFF. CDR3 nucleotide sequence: TGCAGCACGGGAGTCGGGGGGGACACTGAAGCTTTCTTT.